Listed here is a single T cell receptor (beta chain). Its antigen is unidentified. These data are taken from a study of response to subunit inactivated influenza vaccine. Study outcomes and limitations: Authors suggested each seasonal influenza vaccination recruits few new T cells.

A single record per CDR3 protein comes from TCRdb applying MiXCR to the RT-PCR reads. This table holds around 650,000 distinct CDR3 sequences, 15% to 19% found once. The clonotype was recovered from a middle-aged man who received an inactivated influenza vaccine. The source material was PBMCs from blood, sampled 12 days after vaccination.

The CDR3 loop is CASSLGRRRDNQPQHF. The CDR3 coding sequence is TGTGCCAGCAGCTTAGGCAGGCGCAGGGATAATCAGCCCCAGCATTTT. The rearrangement uses TRBV7-8 and TRBJ1-5; D possibly corresponds to TRBD1 (5 bases). Between the trimmed V and J ends, which lost 1 base and 4 bases, there was a span of 14 bases. The germline CDR1 and CDR2 sequences are SGHVS and FQNEAQ. CDR3 length: 16 residues.